These T cell receptor beta chains were read from a single sample in a study of blood T cell repertoires in COVID-19. Repertoires were generated with immunoSEQ multiplex PCR, while TCRdb's copy carries only in-frame clones and drops some. This table holds about 50,000 clones, approximately 89% found once. The sequencing sample was made of peripheral blood. The receptors come from a human donor with active COVID-19. The donor label of this sample is uncertain. CDR3s include the opening cysteine and the closing phenylalanine or tryptophan. A D gene is named only where the DNA matches it firmly. For some rows the clone size is stated as once, few or many, or as a class when expanded; others skip it.

length	V	size	D	J	CDR3	DNA
12	TRBV5-1	-	-	TRBJ2-3	CASSSQGNAQYF	TGCGCCAGCAGCTCACAGGGAAATGCGCAGTATTTT
14	TRBV27	-	-	TRBJ2-1	CASSLAVTYNEQFF	TGTGCCAGCAGTTTGGCAGTGACCTACAATGAGCAGTTCTTC
12	TRBV5-1	-	TRBD2	TRBJ2-5	CASQREGETQYF	TGCGCCAGCCAGCGGGAGGGGGAGACCCAGTACTTC
14	TRBV6-1	few	-	TRBJ1-6	CASSERTPPSPLHF	TGTGCCAGCAGTGAGCGGACACCTCCTTCACCCCTCCACTTT
13	TRBV19	once	-	TRBJ2-7	CASSIASSYEQYF	TGTGCCAGTAGTATCGCCAGCTCCTACGAGCAGTACTTC
14	TRBV28	-	-	TRBJ1-2	CASSLYGGSYGYTF	TGTGCCAGCAGTTTATACGGGGGGAGCTATGGCTACACCTTC
14	TRBV5-4	-	TRBD2	TRBJ2-3	CASSLTTSGMSQYF	TGTGCCAGCAGCTTGACGACTAGCGGGATGTCGCAGTATTTT
16	TRBV18	-	-	TRBJ1-3	CASSPLDRRSGNTIYF	TGTGCCAGCTCACCCTTAGACAGGAGATCTGGAAACACCATATATTTT
17	TRBV7-3	-	TRBD1	TRBJ2-6	CASSRYGTGQGANVLTF	TGTGCCAGCAGCCGCTACGGGACAGGGCAAGGGGCCAACGTCCTGACTTTC
13	TRBV5-1	few	-	TRBJ1-1	CASRVDSATEAFF	TGCGCCAGCAGGGTTGACAGTGCCACTGAAGCTTTCTTT
15	TRBV3-1/TRBV3-2	-	-	TRBJ1-2	CASSQDSQARYGYTF	TGTGCCAGCAGCCAAGATTCACAGGCTCGCTATGGCTACACCTTC
16	TRBV5-5	-	TRBD1	TRBJ1-4	CASSLGPRGRYEKLFF	TGTGCCAGCAGCTTGGGCCCCAGGGGGCGGTATGAAAAACTGTTTTTT
14	TRBV30	-	-	TRBJ1-5	CAWSVPGNNQPQHF	TGTGCCTGGAGTGTACCAGGGAACAATCAGCCCCAGCATTTT
13	TRBV6-5	-	-	TRBJ2-1	CASSPSNYNEQFF	TGTGCCAGCAGCCCCAGTAATTACAATGAGCAGTTCTTC
15	TRBV3-1/TRBV3-2	-	-	TRBJ2-7	CASSHGGINSYEQYF	TGTGCCAGCAGCCACGGCGGGATAAACTCCTACGAGCAGTACTTC
13	TRBV18	-	-	TRBJ2-3	CASSPGHTDTQYF	TGTGCCAGCTCACCAGGGCACACAGATACGCAGTATTTT
13	TRBV10-3	-	-	TRBJ1-2	CAISRGGSYGYTF	TGTGCCATCAGTCGGGGAGGGAGCTATGGCTACACCTTC
15	TRBV7-3	-	TRBD2	TRBJ2-1	CASSLSGGSYNEQFF	TGTGCCAGCAGCTTAAGCGGGGGTTCATACAATGAGCAGTTCTTC
14	TRBV5-5	-	-	TRBJ1-2	CASSLSGGAYGYTF	TGTGCCAGCAGCTTGTCGGGGGGCGCGTATGGCTACACCTTC
15	TRBV7-2	-	TRBD1	TRBJ2-3	CASSFLGQGLGTQYF	TGTGCCAGCAGCTTCTTGGGACAGGGATTGGGTACGCAGTATTTT
14	TRBV6-5	-	TRBD2	TRBJ2-2	CASNRGGSTGELFF	TGTGCCAGCAACCGGGGGGGCAGCACCGGGGAGCTGTTTTTT
16	TRBV9	few	-	TRBJ1-6	CASSASAAGGNSPLHF	TGTGCCAGCAGCGCTAGCGCGGCCGGCGGCAATTCACCCCTCCACTTT
18	TRBV5-4	-	TRBD2	TRBJ2-5	CASSTGLGTSGSVETQYF	TGTGCCAGCAGCACCGGACTCGGGACTAGCGGGAGTGTAGAGACCCAGTACTTC
15	TRBV5-1	-	TRBD2	TRBJ2-1	CASSSGTSGTYEQFF	TGCGCCAGCAGCTCCGGGACTAGCGGGACGTATGAGCAGTTCTTC
16	TRBV19	-	-	TRBJ1-5	CASSKFSGGAFQPQHF	TGTGCCAGTAGTAAATTTTCGGGGGGCGCTTTTCAGCCCCAGCATTTT
14	TRBV7-3	-	-	TRBJ2-2	CASSLIRDGGELFF	TGTGCCAGCAGCTTAATCAGGGATGGCGGGGAGCTGTTTTTT
14	TRBV6-6	-	-	TRBJ1-5	CASEAAHSNQPQHF	TGTGCCAGCGAGGCAGCACATAGCAATCAGCCCCAGCATTTT
14	TRBV5-1	-	TRBD1	TRBJ2-7	CASREDPTGDEQYF	TGCGCCAGCAGGGAGGACCCGACAGGGGATGAGCAGTACTTC
12	TRBV9	-	-	TRBJ2-1	CASSVARGEQFF	TGTGCCAGCAGCGTAGCTCGAGGGGAGCAGTTCTTC
15	TRBV3-1/TRBV3-2	-	TRBD1	TRBJ2-7	CASSQASGGSYEQYF	TGTGCCAGCAGCCAAGCATCAGGGGGCTCCTACGAGCAGTACTTC
14	TRBV11-3	once	-	TRBJ2-7	CASSLGSSSYEQYF	TGTGCCAGCAGCTTAGGTTCCAGCTCCTACGAGCAGTACTTC
14	TRBV9	-	TRBD1	TRBJ1-5	CASSRTGDNQPQHF	TGTGCCAGCTCTCGGACAGGGGATAATCAGCCCCAGCATTTT
13	TRBV6-5	-	-	TRBJ1-5	CATTGTIHQPQHF	TGTGCCACCACCGGGACAATCCATCAGCCCCAGCATTTT
16	TRBV7-2	-	TRBD2	TRBJ2-3	CASRPPGLATADTQYF	TGTGCCAGCAGGCCCCCAGGACTAGCAACGGCAGATACGCAGTATTTT
17	TRBV4-3	-	-	TRBJ1-4	CASSQVKPGSGGEKLFF	TGCGCCAGCAGCCAAGTTAAGCCCGGGTCCGGAGGGGAAAAACTGTTTTTT
19	TRBV11-3	few	-	TRBJ2-1	CASSTTRGRGLVSYNEQFF	TGTGCCAGCAGTACTACTAGAGGACGAGGGCTAGTTTCCTACAATGAGCAGTTCTTC
16	TRBV18	-	TRBD1	TRBJ2-2	CASSHYRGQGTGELFF	TGTGCCAGCTCACACTACAGGGGCCAGGGCACCGGGGAGCTGTTTTTT
15	TRBV5-1	-	-	TRBJ2-3	CASSLSGHPTDTQYF	TGCGCCAGCAGCTTGAGTGGACACCCGACAGATACGCAGTATTTT
16	TRBV4-1	-	TRBD1	TRBJ1-6	CASSNPGQGYNSPLHF	TGCGCCAGCAGCAACCCCGGACAGGGGTATAATTCACCCCTCCACTTT
12	TRBV10-3	-	TRBD1	TRBJ1-2	CGAAGGFDGYTF	TGTGGGGCCGCAGGGGGGTTCGATGGCTACACCTTC
17	TRBV5-1	-	TRBD1	TRBJ2-6	CASSLVDRVFGANVLTF	TGCGCCAGCAGCTTGGTCGACAGGGTTTTTGGGGCCAACGTCCTGACTTTC
16	TRBV4-2	-	TRBD2	TRBJ2-3	CASSPRLAGNTDTQYF	TGTGCCAGCAGCCCTCGACTAGCGGGGAACACAGATACGCAGTATTTT
16	TRBV3-1/TRBV3-2	-	-	TRBJ1-6	CASSRDRRSYNSPLHF	TGTGCCAGCAGCCGCGACAGGCGCTCCTATAATTCACCCCTCCACTTT
14	TRBV9	once	-	TRBJ2-1	CASSVTGNRNEQFF	TGTGCCAGCAGCGTAACAGGGAATAGGAATGAGCAGTTCTTC
15	TRBV5-4	-	-	TRBJ1-1	CASSSKQGLNTEAFF	TGTGCCAGCAGCTCCAAACAGGGACTGAACACTGAAGCTTTCTTT
15	TRBV7-9	-	-	TRBJ1-3	CASSLSGDSGNTIYF	TGTGCCAGCAGCTTAAGCGGGGACTCTGGAAACACCATATATTTT
14	TRBV5-6	-	-	TRBJ1-6	CASSTRPFNSPLHF	TGTGCCAGCAGCACCAGGCCATTTAATTCACCCCTCCACTTT
15	TRBV20-1	-	TRBD2	TRBJ2-1	CSASAPGGSYNEQFF	TGCAGTGCTAGTGCACCGGGGGGGTCCTACAATGAGCAGTTCTTC
12	TRBV9	-	-	TRBJ2-1	CASSGAPWEQFF	TGTGCCAGCAGCGGGGCCCCCTGGGAGCAGTTCTTC
15	TRBV5-1	-	TRBD1	TRBJ1-2	CASSLGDRGYYGYTF	TGCGCCAGCAGCTTGGGGGACAGGGGGTACTATGGCTACACCTTC
15	TRBV15	-	-	TRBJ2-7	CATSRTGTQTYEQYF	TGTGCCACCAGCAGAACCGGGACACAGACCTACGAGCAGTACTTC
15	TRBV6-6	-	TRBD1	TRBJ2-4	CASSFGTGAKNIQYF	TGTGCCAGCAGTTTTGGGACAGGGGCCAAAAACATTCAGTACTTC
13	TRBV9	-	-	TRBJ2-2	CASSVGRGRELFF	TGTGCCAGCAGCGTAGGGAGGGGACGAGAGCTGTTTTTT
16	TRBV27	-	TRBD2	TRBJ2-7	CASSPSGGEMVYEQYF	TGTGCCAGCAGCCCCTCGGGGGGGGAAATGGTCTACGAGCAGTACTTC
11	TRBV4-2	-	-	TRBJ2-7	CASSQDMVRYF	TGTGCCAGCAGCCAAGATATGGTGCGGTACTTC
11	TRBV2	-	-	TRBJ1-4	CASSPTGTLFF	TGTGCCAGCAGCCCTACAGGGACACTGTTTTTT
15	TRBV7-2	few	TRBD1	TRBJ1-1	CASRVIQGVNTEAFF	TGTGCCAGCAGGGTTATACAGGGGGTGAACACTGAAGCTTTCTTT
16	TRBV2	-	-	TRBJ1-2	CASTQGRATSFYGYTF	TGTGCCAGCACCCAAGGGAGGGCCACTTCCTTCTATGGCTACACCTTC